These T cell receptor beta chains were read from a single sample in a study of T cell responses to AZD1222 COVID-19 vaccine. Clones were sequenced by immunoSEQ multiplex PCR, and TCRdb holds only the in-frame ones, with some missing. The table lists fewer than 150,000 clones, approximately 88% of them singletons. Sample: peripheral blood, taken 28 days after the second AZD1222 dose. The receptors shown here come from an adult who received the AZD1222 COVID-19 vaccine. Both conserved end residues are part of each CDR3. The order of the fields is V gene, J gene, D gene, CDR3 length, clone size, CDR3 DNA, CDR3 protein. The D gene is left open where the match is weak. A clone size is listed for some rows: how often the clone was seen (once, few, many), or a class if it is expanded.

V: TRBV4-2; J: TRBJ1-1; D: .; length: 15; size: once; DNA: TGTGCCAGCAGCCAAGATTTGGCAGGATTTGGGGAAGCTTTCTTT; CDR3: CASSQDLAGFGEAFF
V: TRBV6-5; J: TRBJ2-2; D: .; length: 12; size: .; DNA: TGTGCAGTTAGGGAGTTGGCCGGGGAGCTGTTTTTT; CDR3: CAVRELAGELFF
V: TRBV27; J: TRBJ2-5; D: TRBD2; length: 14; size: .; DNA: TGTGCCAGCCGAGCTAGCGGGCTACAAGAGACCCAGTACTTC; CDR3: CASRASGLQETQYF
V: TRBV4-1; J: TRBJ1-2; D: .; length: 16; size: .; DNA: TGCGCCAGCAGCCAAGATGAGCACAGAGACAACTATGGCTACACCTTC; CDR3: CASSQDEHRDNYGYTF
V: TRBV5-6; J: TRBJ2-3; D: .; length: 14; size: .; DNA: TGTGCCAGCAGCTTGTCCGGGGTTTCAGATACGCAGTATTTT; CDR3: CASSLSGVSDTQYF
V: TRBV28; J: TRBJ1-4; D: .; length: 12; size: .; DNA: TGTGCCACCAGGCGGGGAGGTGAAAAACTGTTTTTT; CDR3: CATRRGGEKLFF
V: TRBV5-1; J: TRBJ1-1; D: .; length: 14; size: .; DNA: TGCGCCAGCAGCTTGGCACCGGGGAACACTGAAGCTTTCTTT; CDR3: CASSLAPGNTEAFF
V: TRBV12-3/TRBV12-4; J: TRBJ1-5; D: TRBD1; length: 12; size: .; DNA: TGTGCCAGCAGTAACAGGGGTCAGCCCCAGCATTTT; CDR3: CASSNRGQPQHF
V: TRBV6-5; J: TRBJ1-6; D: .; length: 14; size: few; DNA: TGTGCCAGCCGGGGGTTTGGCAGGGACTCACCCCTCCACTTT; CDR3: CASRGFGRDSPLHF
V: TRBV10-3; J: TRBJ1-3; D: .; length: 15; size: .; DNA: TGTGCCATCATTCCCACAGGGAACTCTGGAAACACCATATATTTT; CDR3: CAIIPTGNSGNTIYF
V: TRBV7-2; J: TRBJ2-3; D: .; length: 12; size: .; DNA: TGTGCCAGCCGCCTGTCGGGGGATACGCAGTATTTT; CDR3: CASRLSGDTQYF
V: TRBV9; J: TRBJ1-6; D: .; length: 15; size: many; DNA: TGTGCCAGCAGCGTAGCTGGCGGCTATAATTCACCCCTCCACTTT; CDR3: CASSVAGGYNSPLHF
V: TRBV18; J: TRBJ1-1; D: .; length: 17; size: .; DNA: TGTGCCAGCTCACCAAGCCGGGGGGGGACGGTGAACACTGAAGCTTTCTTT; CDR3: CASSPSRGGTVNTEAFF
V: TRBV2; J: TRBJ2-3; D: .; length: 13; size: .; DNA: TGTGCCAGCAAAGTTGAAAGCACAGATACGCAGTATTTT; CDR3: CASKVESTDTQYF
V: TRBV6-6; J: TRBJ1-1; D: .; length: 17; size: few; DNA: TGTGCCAGCAGTCCACGTGCTATGAGTGTTTTCGTCACTGAAGCTTTCTTT; CDR3: CASSPRAMSVFVTEAFF
V: TRBV5-5; J: TRBJ1-1; D: .; length: 13; size: .; DNA: TGTGCCAGCAGCTTGTCAGGGTACACTGAAGCTTTCTTT; CDR3: CASSLSGYTEAFF
V: TRBV13; J: TRBJ2-5; D: TRBD2; length: 13; size: .; DNA: TGTGCCAGCAGTCTCGCGGGGGTGGAGACCCAGTACTTC; CDR3: CASSLAGVETQYF
V: TRBV6-5; J: TRBJ1-5; D: .; length: 15; size: .; DNA: TGTGCCAGCAGTTACCTTACAGGGAATAGGCAGCCCCAGCATTTT; CDR3: CASSYLTGNRQPQHF
V: TRBV18; J: TRBJ1-1; D: .; length: 13; size: .; DNA: TGTGCCAGCTCACCACCGGTGAACACTGAAGCTTTCTTT; CDR3: CASSPPVNTEAFF
V: TRBV12-3/TRBV12-4; J: TRBJ1-2; D: TRBD1; length: 13; size: .; DNA: TGTGCCAGCAGTCCGACAGGGAGATATGGCTACACCTTC; CDR3: CASSPTGRYGYTF
V: TRBV18; J: TRBJ1-2; D: .; length: 14; size: .; DNA: TGTGCCAGCTCACAGAGGACGCAAAACTATGGCTACACCTTT; CDR3: CASSQRTQNYGYTF
V: TRBV19; J: TRBJ2-3; D: TRBD1; length: 14; size: .; DNA: TGTGCCAGTATGATAGGGGGCAACACAGATACGCAGTATTTT; CDR3: CASMIGGNTDTQYF
V: TRBV10-3; J: TRBJ1-1; D: .; length: 12; size: .; DNA: TGTGCCATCGGGAGGGGTAACACTGAAGCTTTCTTT; CDR3: CAIGRGNTEAFF
V: TRBV19; J: TRBJ1-1; D: .; length: 13; size: .; DNA: TGTGCCAGTAGTCTACAGGGGAACACTGAAGCTTTCTTT; CDR3: CASSLQGNTEAFF
V: TRBV7-2; J: TRBJ1-3; D: .; length: 16; size: .; DNA: TGTGCCAGCAGCTTGGAATACCGGGTCGGAGGAAACACCATATATTTT; CDR3: CASSLEYRVGGNTIYF
V: TRBV18; J: TRBJ1-1; D: .; length: 14; size: .; DNA: TGTGCCAGCTCACCCGGACCCGGGGGGACTGAAGCTTTCTTT; CDR3: CASSPGPGGTEAFF
V: TRBV6-6; J: TRBJ2-2; D: TRBD1; length: 14; size: few; DNA: TGTGCCAGCAGTTACTCGACAGGGACCGGGGAGCTGTTTTTT; CDR3: CASSYSTGTGELFF
V: TRBV15; J: TRBJ2-5; D: .; length: 14; size: .; DNA: TGTGCCACCAGCAGAGATCGGCCCCAAGAGACCCAGTACTTC; CDR3: CATSRDRPQETQYF
V: TRBV7-2; J: TRBJ2-3; D: TRBD2; length: 15; size: .; DNA: TGTGCCAGCAGCCACCCGCGGGGGTACACAGATACGCAGTATTTT; CDR3: CASSHPRGYTDTQYF
V: TRBV7-2; J: TRBJ2-3; D: .; length: 11; size: .; DNA: TGTGCCAGCAGCTTAACAGATACGCAGTATTTT; CDR3: CASSLTDTQYF
V: TRBV12-3/TRBV12-4; J: TRBJ1-1; D: .; length: 13; size: .; DNA: TGTGCCAGCAGTTTAGCGTGGAGCACTGAAGCTTTCTTT; CDR3: CASSLAWSTEAFF
V: TRBV6-6; J: TRBJ2-5; D: .; length: 13; size: once; DNA: TGTGCCAGCAGTCGCCAGGGGGGCGAGACCCAGTACTTC; CDR3: CASSRQGGETQYF
V: TRBV10-3; J: TRBJ1-3; D: .; length: 11; size: .; DNA: TGTGCCATCAGTCCCGGAAACACCATATATTTT; CDR3: CAISPGNTIYF
V: TRBV27; J: TRBJ2-1; D: .; length: 12; size: .; DNA: TGTGCCAGCAGTTTATGGGGTGCTGAGCAGTTCTTC; CDR3: CASSLWGAEQFF
V: TRBV7-6; J: TRBJ2-3; D: .; length: 15; size: .; DNA: TGTGCCAGCAGGGCGACAGGAACTAGCACAGATACGCAGTATTTT; CDR3: CASRATGTSTDTQYF
V: TRBV4-3; J: TRBJ2-7; D: TRBD2; length: 15; size: once; DNA: TGCGCCAGCAGCCAAGGGCCTAGCGGCTCCTACGAGCAGTACTTC; CDR3: CASSQGPSGSYEQYF
V: TRBV5-5; J: TRBJ1-4; D: TRBD1; length: 14; size: .; DNA: TGTGCCAGCAGCCAGGTGGACAGGGTTGAAAAACTGTTTTTT; CDR3: CASSQVDRVEKLFF
V: TRBV12-3/TRBV12-4; J: TRBJ1-2; D: TRBD1; length: 12; size: .; DNA: TGTGCCAGCAGAAGAGACAGGGACGGCTACACCTTC; CDR3: CASRRDRDGYTF
V: TRBV6-2/TRBV6-3; J: TRBJ2-5; D: .; length: 13; size: .; DNA: TGTGCCAGCAGTTATACTTCTTCGGTTGGGCCCCACTTC; CDR3: CASSYTSSVGPHF
V: TRBV11-3; J: TRBJ1-1; D: .; length: 13; size: .; DNA: TGTGCCAGCAGCTCCACTGGGGCCACTGAAGCTTTCTTT; CDR3: CASSSTGATEAFF
V: TRBV9; J: TRBJ2-3; D: TRBD2; length: 16; size: .; DNA: TGTGCCAGCAGCGTGGAACTAGCGGGGGGAACAGATACGCAGTATTTT; CDR3: CASSVELAGGTDTQYF
V: TRBV3-1/TRBV3-2; J: TRBJ2-1; D: TRBD2; length: 15; size: .; DNA: TGTGCCAGCTCCCGGAAAGGGCGGGGGTACAATGAGCAGTTCTTC; CDR3: CASSRKGRGYNEQFF
V: TRBV7-9; J: TRBJ1-5; D: .; length: 13; size: once; DNA: TGTGCCAGCAGCTTAGGCGTTGGTCAGCCCCAGCATTTT; CDR3: CASSLGVGQPQHF
V: TRBV6-1; J: TRBJ2-7; D: .; length: 14; size: .; DNA: TGTGCCAGCAGTGAAGGGCTAGGGGTCTACGAGCAGTACTTC; CDR3: CASSEGLGVYEQYF
V: TRBV6-5; J: TRBJ1-1; D: .; length: 14; size: .; DNA: TGTGCCAGCAGTTACGCAGCGATGAAGACTGAAGCTTTCTTT; CDR3: CASSYAAMKTEAFF
V: TRBV15; J: TRBJ1-3; D: .; length: 17; size: .; DNA: TGTGCCACCAGCAGAGAGCGGCCGATAACCCCTGGAAACACCATATATTTT; CDR3: CATSRERPITPGNTIYF
V: TRBV7-8; J: TRBJ1-3; D: .; length: 15; size: .; DNA: TGTGCCAGCAGCTTAGTATCAGGGCTCGGAAACACCATATATTTT; CDR3: CASSLVSGLGNTIYF
V: TRBV5-8; J: TRBJ1-1; D: .; length: 15; size: .; DNA: TGTGCCAGCAGCTTGGAGTTCTGGACGAACACTGAAGCTTTCTTT; CDR3: CASSLEFWTNTEAFF
V: TRBV3-1/TRBV3-2; J: TRBJ2-3; D: .; length: 16; size: few; DNA: TGTGCCAGCAGCCAAGAGTCACCACACCTCACAGATACGCAGTATTTT; CDR3: CASSQESPHLTDTQYF
V: TRBV4-3; J: TRBJ2-2; D: TRBD2; length: 17; size: .; DNA: TGCGCCAGCAGCGAAGGACTAGTACGAATGGTGTCCGGGGAGCTGTTTTTT; CDR3: CASSEGLVRMVSGELFF
V: TRBV18; J: TRBJ1-1; D: .; length: 15; size: few; DNA: TGTGCCAGCTCACCACCGGGCAGTAAGAACACTGAAGCTTTCTTT; CDR3: CASSPPGSKNTEAFF
V: TRBV2; J: TRBJ2-7; D: TRBD1; length: 19; size: .; DNA: TGTGCCAGCAGCCCCGCCGGGACAGTCAGCTCCTTGCTATTCTACGAGCAGTACTTC; CDR3: CASSPAGTVSSLLFYEQYF
V: TRBV5-4; J: TRBJ2-2; D: TRBD2; length: 15; size: .; DNA: TGTGCCAGCAGCGTCACTAGCGGGGCGGCCGGGGAGCTGTTTTTT; CDR3: CASSVTSGAAGELFF
V: TRBV6-2/TRBV6-3; J: TRBJ1-5; D: TRBD1; length: 17; size: .; DNA: TGTGCCAGCAGTTACCTTAGGGGACAGGGGACTTATCAGCCCCAGCATTTT; CDR3: CASSYLRGQGTYQPQHF
V: TRBV28; J: TRBJ2-6; D: .; length: 15; size: .; DNA: TGTGCCAGCAGTTTAGGGAGGATTGGGGCCAACGTCCTGACTTTC; CDR3: CASSLGRIGANVLTF
V: TRBV7-9; J: TRBJ1-1; D: .; length: 13; size: .; DNA: TGTGCCAGCAGCTTAGTGGCAGGGACTGAAGCTTTCTTT; CDR3: CASSLVAGTEAFF
V: TRBV28; J: TRBJ2-7; D: .; length: 14; size: .; DNA: TGTGCCAGCAGTTTGGGGGGCAGCCCGCTGGGGCAGTACTTC; CDR3: CASSLGGSPLGQYF
V: TRBV6-1; J: TRBJ1-1; D: .; length: 14; size: .; DNA: TGTGCCAGCAGTGAAGCCGGGGTTGGCACTGAAGCTTTCTTT; CDR3: CASSEAGVGTEAFF
V: TRBV3-1/TRBV3-2; J: TRBJ2-7; D: TRBD1; length: 15; size: few; DNA: TGTGCCAGCAGCCGGAGTGATGGGACAGATTACGAGCAGTACTTC; CDR3: CASSRSDGTDYEQYF
V: TRBV6-5; J: TRBJ1-5; D: .; length: 16; size: .; DNA: TGTGCCAGCAGTTATTCAGGTTACGAGAGCAATCAGCCCCAGCATTTT; CDR3: CASSYSGYESNQPQHF